A single sample is the source of the 2 T cell receptor beta chains below, sequenced in a study of T-cell memory formation after mild COVID-19. TCRdb used MiXCR to reprocess the 5' RACE reads, holding one entry per CDR3 protein. The data show about 340,000 distinct CDR3 sequences, 13% to 15% seen once. The material sequenced was PBMCs or a T cell subset sorted from them (not recorded which). The receptors here all came from a young man who had mild COVID-19 (a few samples of this study predate the infection). Cell type and time point are not known.

The chain links TRBV6-5 to TRBJ2-3, with 9 bases aligning to TRBD1. The CDR3 length is 16 residues. In germline, CDR1 is MNHEY, CDR2 SVGAGI. V was pared by 3 bases and J by 4 bases, with 8 bases of the junction left unmatched. The CDR3 loop reads CASSYSGQGGADTQYF. Written as DNA, the CDR3 is TGTGCCAGCAGTTATTCGGGACAGGGAGGCGCAGATACGCAGTATTTT.

This clonotype has a single count. This chain connects TRBV5-1 to TRBJ1-2; D gene ambiguous. The CDR3 length is 14 residues. Germline lookup yields CDR1 SGHRS and CDR2 YFSETQ. V was pared by 0 bases and J by 0 bases, with 6 bases between. In DNA, the CDR3 is TGCGCCAGCAGCTTGGAGTCGTCTAACTATGGCTACACCTTC. Encoded protein: CASSLESSNYGYTF.